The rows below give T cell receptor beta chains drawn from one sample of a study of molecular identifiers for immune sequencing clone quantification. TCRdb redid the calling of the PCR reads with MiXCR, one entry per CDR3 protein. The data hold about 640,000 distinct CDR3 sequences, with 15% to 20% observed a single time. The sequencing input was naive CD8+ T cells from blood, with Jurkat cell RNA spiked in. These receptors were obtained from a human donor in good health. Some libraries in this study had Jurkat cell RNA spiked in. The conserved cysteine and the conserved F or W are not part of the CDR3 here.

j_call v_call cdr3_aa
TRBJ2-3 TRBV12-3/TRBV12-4 ASSSPSGGGDTQY
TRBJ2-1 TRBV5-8 ASSFSSGARLNEQF
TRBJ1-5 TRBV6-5 ASSYSPPPFQPQH
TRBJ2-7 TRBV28 ASSVQGSYEQY
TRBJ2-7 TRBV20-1 SARDRSKAGGFYEQY
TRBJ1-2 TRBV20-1 SALIRILNYGYT
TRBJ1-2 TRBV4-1 ASSQEAVSNYGYT
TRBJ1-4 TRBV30 AWSSGLDEELF
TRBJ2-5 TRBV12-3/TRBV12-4 ASSLAQGETQY
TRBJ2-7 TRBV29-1 SVGLGQGYEQY
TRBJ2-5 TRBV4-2 ASSQGGTGETQY
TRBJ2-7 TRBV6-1 ASTGNYEQY
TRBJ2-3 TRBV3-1 ASSQWLDTDTQY
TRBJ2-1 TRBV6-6 ASSYGGQRAYNEQF
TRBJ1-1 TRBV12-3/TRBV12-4 ASSWGRSNTEAF
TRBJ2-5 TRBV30 AWSWGVYQETQY
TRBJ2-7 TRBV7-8 ASSLGSSRNEQY
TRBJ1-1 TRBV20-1 SARWQTNTEAF
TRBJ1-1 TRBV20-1 SARDIGTTEAF
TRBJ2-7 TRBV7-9 ASSSGQGPYEQY
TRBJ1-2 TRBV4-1 ASSQTVQDYGYT
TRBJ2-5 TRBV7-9 ASSLVGGAGLQETQY
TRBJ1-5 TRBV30 AWTTDRGQPQH
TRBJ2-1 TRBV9 ASSVGGDNEQF
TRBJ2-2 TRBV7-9 ASSFSGDIGELF
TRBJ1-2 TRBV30 AWSMTGGDGYT
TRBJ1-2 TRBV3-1 ASSQDVLALYGYT
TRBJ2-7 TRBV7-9 ASSASGTSWRRSSYEQY
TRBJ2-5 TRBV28 ASSLLGLASSQY
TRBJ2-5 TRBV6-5 ASSYPSGGQETQY
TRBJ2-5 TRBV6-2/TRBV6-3 ASINSGRTQETQY
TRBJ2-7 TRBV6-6 VSSYTDRTSYEQY
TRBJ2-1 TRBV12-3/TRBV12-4 ASSLDLQGYNEQS
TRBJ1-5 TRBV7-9 ASSWDNNQPQH
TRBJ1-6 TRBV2 ASSELPMYNSPLH
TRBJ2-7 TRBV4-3 ASSHGTGISYEQY
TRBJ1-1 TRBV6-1 ASRVELNTEAF
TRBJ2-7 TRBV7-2 ASSLSGIPYEQY
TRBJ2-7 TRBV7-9 ASSPWADYYEQY
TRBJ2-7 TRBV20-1 SARSQGTYEQY
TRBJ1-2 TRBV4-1 ASSQGTGDYGYT
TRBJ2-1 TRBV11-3 ASSSGQGKYNEQF
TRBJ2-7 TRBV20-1 SARDEASGLYEQY
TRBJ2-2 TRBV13 ASSLNLAGELF
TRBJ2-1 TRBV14 ASSQKGGSGTRNEQF
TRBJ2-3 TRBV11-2 ASSYGARIDTQY
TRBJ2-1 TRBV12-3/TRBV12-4 ASSSRRNEQF
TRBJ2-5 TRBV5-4 AGSPGELGRETQY
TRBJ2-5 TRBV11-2 ASSRYHSGQETQY
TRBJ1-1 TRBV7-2 ASSLKGADTEAF
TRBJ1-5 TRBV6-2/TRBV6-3 ASHAGLPQPQH